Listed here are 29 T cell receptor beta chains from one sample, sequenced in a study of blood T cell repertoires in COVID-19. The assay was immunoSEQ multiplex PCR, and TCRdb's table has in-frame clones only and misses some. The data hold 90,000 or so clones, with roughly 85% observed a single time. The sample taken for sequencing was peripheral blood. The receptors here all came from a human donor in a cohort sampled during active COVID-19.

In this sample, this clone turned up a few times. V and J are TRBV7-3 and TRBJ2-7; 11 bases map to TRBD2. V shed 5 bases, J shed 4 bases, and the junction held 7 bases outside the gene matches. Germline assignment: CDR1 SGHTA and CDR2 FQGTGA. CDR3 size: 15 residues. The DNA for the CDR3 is TGTGCCAGCAGCCCACGTAGCGGGGGGGCTTACGAGCAGTACTTC. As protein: CASSPRSGGAYEQYF.

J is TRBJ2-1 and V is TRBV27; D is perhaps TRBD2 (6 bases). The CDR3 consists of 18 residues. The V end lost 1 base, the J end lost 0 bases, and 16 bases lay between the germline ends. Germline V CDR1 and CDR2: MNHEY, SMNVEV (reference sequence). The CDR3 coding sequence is TGTGCCAGCAGTTTATGGTTCCGCGGGGCTCTCTCCTACAATGAGCAGTTCTTC. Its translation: CASSLWFRGALSYNEQFF.

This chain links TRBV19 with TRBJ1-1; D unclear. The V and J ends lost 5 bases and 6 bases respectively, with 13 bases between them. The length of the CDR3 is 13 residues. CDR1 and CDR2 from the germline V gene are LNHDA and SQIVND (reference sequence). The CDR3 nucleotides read TGTGCCAGTAGTTCTCAAAGCGGTGCTGAAGCTTTCTTT. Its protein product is CASSSQSGAEAFF.

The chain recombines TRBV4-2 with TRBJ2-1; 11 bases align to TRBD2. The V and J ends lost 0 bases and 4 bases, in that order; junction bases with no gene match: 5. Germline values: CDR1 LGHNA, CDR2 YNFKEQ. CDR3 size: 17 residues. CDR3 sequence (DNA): TGTGCCAGCAGCCAAGATCCCACTAGCGGGAGTTACAATGAGCAGTTCTTC. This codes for CASSQDPTSGSYNEQFF.

CDR3 coding DNA: TGTGCCACCAGTGACCCGGGGAGGGGAAACTACGAGCAGTACTTC. This sequence encodes CATSDPGRGNYEQYF. The V call is TRBV24-1, the J call TRBJ2-7; TRBD2 agrees at 7 bases. J gave up 3 bases and V 4 bases, and 8 bases lay outside the gene matches. The V gene's germline CDR1 is KGHDR and CDR2 SFDVKD. The CDR3 has 15 amino acids.

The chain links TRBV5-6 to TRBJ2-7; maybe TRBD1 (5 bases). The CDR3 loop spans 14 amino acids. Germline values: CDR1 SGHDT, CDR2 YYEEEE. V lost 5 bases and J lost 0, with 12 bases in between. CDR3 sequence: CASSFDRLSYEQYF. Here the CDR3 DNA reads TGTGCCAGCAGTTTCGACAGACTCTCCTACGAGCAGTACTTC.

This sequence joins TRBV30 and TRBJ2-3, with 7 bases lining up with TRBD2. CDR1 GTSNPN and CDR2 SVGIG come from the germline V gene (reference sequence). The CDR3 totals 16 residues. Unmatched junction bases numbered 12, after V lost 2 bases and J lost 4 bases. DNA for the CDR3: TGTGCCTGGAGTCCCCTGTGGGCTAGCGGTTCAGATACGCAGTATTTT. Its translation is CAWSPLWASGSDTQYF.

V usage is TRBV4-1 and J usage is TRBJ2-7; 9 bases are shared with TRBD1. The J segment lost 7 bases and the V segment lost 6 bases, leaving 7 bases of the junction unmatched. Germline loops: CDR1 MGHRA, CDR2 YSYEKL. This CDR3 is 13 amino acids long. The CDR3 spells CASSRDRVGEQYF. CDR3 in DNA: TGCGCCAGCAGTCGGGACAGGGTGGGTGAGCAGTACTTC.

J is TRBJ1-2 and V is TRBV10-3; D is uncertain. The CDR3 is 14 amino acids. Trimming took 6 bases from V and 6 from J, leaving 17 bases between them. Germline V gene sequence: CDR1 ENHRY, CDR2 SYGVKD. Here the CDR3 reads CAISADWSPDGYTF. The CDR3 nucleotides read TGTGCCATCAGCGCGGACTGGAGCCCTGATGGCTACACCTTC.

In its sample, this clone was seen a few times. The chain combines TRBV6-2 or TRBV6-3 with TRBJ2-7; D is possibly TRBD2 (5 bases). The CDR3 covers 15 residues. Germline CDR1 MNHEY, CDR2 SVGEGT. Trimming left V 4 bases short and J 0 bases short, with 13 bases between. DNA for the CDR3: TGTGCCAGCAGTTTCGGACTCATGAGCTCCTACGAGCAGTACTTC. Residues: CASSFGLMSSYEQYF.

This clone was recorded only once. The DNA for the CDR3 is TGCGCCAGCAGCCAAGGTGGCAGGGCGAACTACGAGCAGTACTTC. Translating gives CASSQGGRANYEQYF. The gene calls are TRBV4-3 and TRBJ2-7, with a weak D call TRBD1 (5 bases). The length of the CDR3 is 15 residues. V lost 1 base and J 3 bases, leaving 13 bases between the germline ends. CDR1 and CDR2 from the germline V gene are LGHNA and YSLEER.

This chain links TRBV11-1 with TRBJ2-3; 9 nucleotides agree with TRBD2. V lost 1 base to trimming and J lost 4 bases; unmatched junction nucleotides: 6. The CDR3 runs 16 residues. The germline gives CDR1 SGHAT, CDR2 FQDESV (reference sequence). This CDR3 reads CASSLVGGGAPDTQYF. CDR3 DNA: TGTGCCAGCAGCTTAGTCGGCGGGGGGGCCCCAGATACGCAGTATTTT. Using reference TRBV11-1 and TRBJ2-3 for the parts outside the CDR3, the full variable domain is EAEVAQSPRYKITEKSQAVAFWCDPISGHATLYWYRQILGQGPELLVQFQDESVVDDSQLPKDRFSAERLKGVDSTLKIQPAELGDSAMYLCASSLVGGGAPDTQYFGPGTRLTVL.

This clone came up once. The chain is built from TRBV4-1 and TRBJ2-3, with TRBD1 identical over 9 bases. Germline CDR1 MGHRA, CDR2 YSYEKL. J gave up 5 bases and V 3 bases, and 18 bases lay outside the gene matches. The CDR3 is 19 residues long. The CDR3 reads CASSHGPGTGYGARDTQYF. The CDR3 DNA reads TGCGCCAGCAGCCACGGTCCCGGGACAGGGTACGGGGCCCGAGATACGCAGTATTTT.

The CDR3 is CASSPPHTVETQYF. CDR3 bases: TGTGCCAGCAGCCCGCCCCATACGGTGGAGACCCAGTACTTC. The genes are TRBV7-2 and TRBJ2-5; D is undetermined. This CDR3 has 14 residues. CDR1 is SGHTA and CDR2 is FQGNSA in the germline V gene. V was clipped by 5 bases and J by 5 bases, with 15 bases between them.

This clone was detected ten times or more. Written as DNA, the CDR3 is TGTGCCAGCAGCTTACAAGTTGGCGGGATTGGGGAGCTGTTTTTT. It codes for CASSLQVGGIGELFF. The chain recombines TRBV7-3 with TRBJ2-2; D is possibly TRBD2 (6 bases). V was cut by 2 bases and J by 8 bases, with 15 bases left in between. Germline CDR1 SGHTA, CDR2 FQGTGA. CDR3 length equals 15 residues.

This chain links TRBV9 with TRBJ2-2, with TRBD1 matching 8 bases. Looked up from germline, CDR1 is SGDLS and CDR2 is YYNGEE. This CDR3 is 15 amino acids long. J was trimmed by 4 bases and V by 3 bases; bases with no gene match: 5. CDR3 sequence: CASSGDRGGTGELFF. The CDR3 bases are TGTGCCAGCAGCGGCGACAGGGGCGGCACCGGGGAGCTGTTTTTT.

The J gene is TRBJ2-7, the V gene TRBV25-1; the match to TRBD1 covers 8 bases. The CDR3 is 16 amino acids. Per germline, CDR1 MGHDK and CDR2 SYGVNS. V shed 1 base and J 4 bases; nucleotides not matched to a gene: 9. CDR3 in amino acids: CASSELGGQGYYEQYF. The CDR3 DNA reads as TGTGCCAGCAGTGAATTAGGAGGACAGGGATATTACGAGCAGTACTTC.

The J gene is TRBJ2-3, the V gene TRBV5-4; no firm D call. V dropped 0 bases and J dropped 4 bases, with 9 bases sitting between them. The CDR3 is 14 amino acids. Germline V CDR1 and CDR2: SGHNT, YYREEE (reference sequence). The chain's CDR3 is CASSLGSSADTQYF. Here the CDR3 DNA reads TGTGCCAGCAGCTTGGGGTCGTCGGCAGATACGCAGTATTTT.

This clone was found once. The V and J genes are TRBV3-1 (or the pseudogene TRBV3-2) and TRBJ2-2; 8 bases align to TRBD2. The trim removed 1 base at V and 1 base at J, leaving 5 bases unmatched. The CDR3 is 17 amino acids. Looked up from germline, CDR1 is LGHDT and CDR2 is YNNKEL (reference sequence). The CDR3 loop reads CASSQVSAGGNTGELFF. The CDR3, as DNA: TGTGCCAGCAGCCAAGTATCCGCGGGAGGGAACACCGGGGAGCTGTTTTTT.

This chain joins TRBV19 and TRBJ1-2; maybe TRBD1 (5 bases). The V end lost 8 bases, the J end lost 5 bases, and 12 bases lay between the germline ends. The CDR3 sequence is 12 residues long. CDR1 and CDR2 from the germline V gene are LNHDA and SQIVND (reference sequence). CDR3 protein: CASGNRLYGYTF. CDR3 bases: TGTGCCAGTGGAAACAGGTTGTATGGCTACACCTTC.

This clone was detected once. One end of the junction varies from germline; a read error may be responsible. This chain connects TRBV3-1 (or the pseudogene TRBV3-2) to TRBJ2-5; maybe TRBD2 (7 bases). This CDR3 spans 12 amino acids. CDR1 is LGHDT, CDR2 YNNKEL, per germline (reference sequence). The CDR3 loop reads CASSQDRGAQNF. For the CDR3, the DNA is TGTGCCAGCAGCCAAGACCGGGGGGCTCAGAACTTC.

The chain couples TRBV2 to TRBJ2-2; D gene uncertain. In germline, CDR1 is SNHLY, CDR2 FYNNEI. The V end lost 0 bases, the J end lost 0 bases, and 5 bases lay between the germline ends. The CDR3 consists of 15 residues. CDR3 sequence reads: CASSEALANTGELFF. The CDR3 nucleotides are TGTGCCAGCAGTGAAGCCCTAGCGAACACCGGGGAGCTGTTTTTT. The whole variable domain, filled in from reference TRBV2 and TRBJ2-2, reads EPEVTQTPSHQVTQMGQEVILRCVPISNHLYFYWYRQILGQKVEFLVSFYNNEISEKSEIFDDQFSVERPDGSNFTLKIRSTKLEDSAMYFCASSEALANTGELFFGEGSRLTVL.

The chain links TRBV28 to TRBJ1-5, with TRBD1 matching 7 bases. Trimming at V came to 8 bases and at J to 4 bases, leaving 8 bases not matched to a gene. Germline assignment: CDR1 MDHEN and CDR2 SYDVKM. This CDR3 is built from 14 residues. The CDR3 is CASRGTARNQPQHF. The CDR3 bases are TGTGCCAGCCGAGGGACAGCAAGAAATCAGCCCCAGCATTTT.

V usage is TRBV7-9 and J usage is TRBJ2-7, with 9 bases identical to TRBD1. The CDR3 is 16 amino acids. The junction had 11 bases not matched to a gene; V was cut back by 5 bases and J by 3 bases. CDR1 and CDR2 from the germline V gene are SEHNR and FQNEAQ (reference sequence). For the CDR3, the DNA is TGTGCCAGCAGCCCCCCTGGGACAGGGAGGAACTACGAGCAGTACTTC. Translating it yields CASSPPGTGRNYEQYF. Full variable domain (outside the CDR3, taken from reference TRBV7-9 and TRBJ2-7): DTGVSQNPRHKITKRGQNVTFRCDPISEHNRLYWYRQTLGQGPEFLTYFQNEAQLEKSRLLSDRFSAERPKGSFSTLEIQRTEQGDSAMYLCASSPPGTGRNYEQYFGPGTRLTVT.

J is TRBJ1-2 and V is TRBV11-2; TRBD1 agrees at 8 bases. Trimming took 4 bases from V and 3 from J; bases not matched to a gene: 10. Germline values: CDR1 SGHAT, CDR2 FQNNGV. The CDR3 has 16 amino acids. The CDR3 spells CASSSSFQGADYGYTF. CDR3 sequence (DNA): TGTGCCAGCAGCTCAAGTTTTCAGGGGGCAGACTATGGCTACACCTTC.

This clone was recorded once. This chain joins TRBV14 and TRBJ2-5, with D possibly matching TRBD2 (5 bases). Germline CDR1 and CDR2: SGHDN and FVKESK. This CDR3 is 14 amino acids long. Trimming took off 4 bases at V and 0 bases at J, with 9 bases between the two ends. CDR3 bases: TGTGCCAGCAGCCCGCGGGCGCACCAAGAGACCCAGTACTTC. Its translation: CASSPRAHQETQYF.

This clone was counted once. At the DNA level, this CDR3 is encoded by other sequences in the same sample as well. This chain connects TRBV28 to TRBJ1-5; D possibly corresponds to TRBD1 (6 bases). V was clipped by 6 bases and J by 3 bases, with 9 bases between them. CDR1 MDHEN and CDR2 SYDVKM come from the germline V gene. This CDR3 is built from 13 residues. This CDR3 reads CASSRTVNQPQHF. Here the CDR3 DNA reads TGTGCCAGCAGCAGGACAGTCAATCAGCCCCAGCATTTT.

Here the CDR3 reads CASSFATGVNTEAFF. Here the CDR3 DNA reads TGCGCCAGCAGTTTTGCCACAGGGGTGAACACTGAAGCTTTCTTT. The chain is built from TRBV5-1 and TRBJ1-1; 7 nucleotides match TRBD1. CDR3 length: 15 amino acids. Germline CDR1 reads SGHRS; CDR2 reads YFSETQ. J lost 0 bases, V lost 5 bases, and 7 bases had no gene match.

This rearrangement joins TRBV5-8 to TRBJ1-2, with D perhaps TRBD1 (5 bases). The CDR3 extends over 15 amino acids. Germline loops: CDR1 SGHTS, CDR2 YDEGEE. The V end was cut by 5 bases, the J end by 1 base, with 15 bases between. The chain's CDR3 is CASRPPGLINYGYTF. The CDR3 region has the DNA TGTGCCAGCAGACCTCCGGGACTTATTAACTATGGCTACACCTTC.